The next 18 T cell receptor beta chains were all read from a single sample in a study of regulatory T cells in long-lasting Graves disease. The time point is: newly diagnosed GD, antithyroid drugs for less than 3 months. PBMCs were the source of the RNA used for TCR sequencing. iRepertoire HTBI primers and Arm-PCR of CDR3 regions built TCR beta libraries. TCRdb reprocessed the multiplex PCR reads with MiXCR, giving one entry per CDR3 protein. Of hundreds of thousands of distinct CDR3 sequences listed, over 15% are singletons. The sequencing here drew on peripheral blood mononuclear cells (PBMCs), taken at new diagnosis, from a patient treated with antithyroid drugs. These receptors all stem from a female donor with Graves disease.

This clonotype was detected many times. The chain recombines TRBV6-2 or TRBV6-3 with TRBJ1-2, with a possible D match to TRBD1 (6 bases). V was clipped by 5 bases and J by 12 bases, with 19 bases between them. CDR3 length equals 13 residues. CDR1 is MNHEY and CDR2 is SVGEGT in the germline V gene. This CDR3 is CASSSVQGVWDTF. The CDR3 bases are TGTGCCAGCAGTAGTGTACAGGGAGTTTGGGACACCTTC.

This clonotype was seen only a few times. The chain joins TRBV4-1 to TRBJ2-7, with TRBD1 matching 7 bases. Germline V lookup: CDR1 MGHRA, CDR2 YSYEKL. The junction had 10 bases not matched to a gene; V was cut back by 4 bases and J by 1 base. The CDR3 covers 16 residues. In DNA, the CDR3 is TGCGCCAGCAGCCGGCTCCCGGGACAGCCATCCTACGAGCAGTACTTC. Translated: CASSRLPGQPSYEQYF.

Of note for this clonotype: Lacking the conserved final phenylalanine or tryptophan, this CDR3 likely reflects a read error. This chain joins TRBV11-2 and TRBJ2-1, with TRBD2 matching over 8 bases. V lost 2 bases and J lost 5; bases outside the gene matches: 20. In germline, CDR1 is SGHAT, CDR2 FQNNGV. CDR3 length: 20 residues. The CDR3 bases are TGTGCCAGCAGCTTAACCCTCATAAAACTAAGCGGGAGAGGTCACAATGAGCAGTTCTCC. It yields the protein CASSLTLIKLSGRGHNEQFS.

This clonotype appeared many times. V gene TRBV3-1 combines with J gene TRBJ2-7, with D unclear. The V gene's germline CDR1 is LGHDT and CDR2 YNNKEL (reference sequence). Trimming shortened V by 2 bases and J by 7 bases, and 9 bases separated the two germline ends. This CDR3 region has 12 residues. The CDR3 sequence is CASSQRTGEQYF. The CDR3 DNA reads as TGTGCCAGCAGCCAAAGGACGGGTGAGCAGTACTTC.

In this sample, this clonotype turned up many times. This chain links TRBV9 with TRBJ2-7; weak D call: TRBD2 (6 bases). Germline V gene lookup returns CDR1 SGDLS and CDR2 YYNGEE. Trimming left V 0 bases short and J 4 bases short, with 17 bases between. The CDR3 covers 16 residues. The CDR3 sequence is CASSVEERAHAYEQYF. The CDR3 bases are TGTGCCAGCAGCGTAGAGGAGCGGGCACACGCTTACGAGCAGTACTTC.

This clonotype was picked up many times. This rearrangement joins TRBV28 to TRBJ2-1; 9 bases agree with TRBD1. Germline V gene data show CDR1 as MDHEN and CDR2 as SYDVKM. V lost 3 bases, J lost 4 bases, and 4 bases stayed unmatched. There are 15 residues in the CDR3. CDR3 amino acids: CASSFGTGPYNEQFF. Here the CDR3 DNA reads TGTGCCAGCAGTTTTGGGACAGGGCCGTACAATGAGCAGTTCTTC.

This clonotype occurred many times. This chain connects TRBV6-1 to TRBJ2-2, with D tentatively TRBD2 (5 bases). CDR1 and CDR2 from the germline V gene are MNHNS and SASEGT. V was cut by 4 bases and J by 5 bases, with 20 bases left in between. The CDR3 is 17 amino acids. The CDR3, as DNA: TGTGCCAGCAGTGTATTCGGTCTAGCTTTTCGTACCGGGGAGCTGTTTTTT. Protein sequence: CASSVFGLAFRTGELFF.

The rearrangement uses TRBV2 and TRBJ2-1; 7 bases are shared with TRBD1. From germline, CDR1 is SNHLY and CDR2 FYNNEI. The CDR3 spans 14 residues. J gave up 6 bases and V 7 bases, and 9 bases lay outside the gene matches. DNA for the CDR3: TGTGCCAGCACCGACAGGGAAATTGGCAATGAGCAGTTCTTC. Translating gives CASTDREIGNEQFF. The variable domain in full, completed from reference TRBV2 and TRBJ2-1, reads EPEVTQTPSHQVTQMGQEVILRCVPISNHLYFYWYRQILGQKVEFLVSFYNNEISEKSEIFDDQFSVERPDGSNFTLKIRSTKLEDSAMYFCASTDREIGNEQFFGPGTRLTVL.

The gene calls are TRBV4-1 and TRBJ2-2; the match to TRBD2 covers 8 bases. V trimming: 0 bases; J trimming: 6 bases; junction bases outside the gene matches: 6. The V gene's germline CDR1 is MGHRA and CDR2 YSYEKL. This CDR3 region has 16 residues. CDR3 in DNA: TGCGCCAGCAGCCAAGATCTTACGGGGGGGCCCGGGGAGCTGTTTTTT. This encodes CASSQDLTGGPGELFF.

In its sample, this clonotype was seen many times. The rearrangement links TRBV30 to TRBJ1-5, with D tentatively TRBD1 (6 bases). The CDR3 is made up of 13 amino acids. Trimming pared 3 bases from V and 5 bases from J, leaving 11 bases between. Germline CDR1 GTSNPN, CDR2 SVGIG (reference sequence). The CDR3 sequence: CAWSLQGHQPQHF. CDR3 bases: TGTGCCTGGAGCCTACAGGGCCATCAGCCCCAGCATTTT.

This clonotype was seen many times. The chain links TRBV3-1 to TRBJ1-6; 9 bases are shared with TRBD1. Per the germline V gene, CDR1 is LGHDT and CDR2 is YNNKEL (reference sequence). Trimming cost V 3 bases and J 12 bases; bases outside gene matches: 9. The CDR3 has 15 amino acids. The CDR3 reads CASSQGQGGRRPLHF. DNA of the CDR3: TGTGCCAGCAGCCAGGGACAGGGCGGGAGAAGACCCCTCCACTTT.

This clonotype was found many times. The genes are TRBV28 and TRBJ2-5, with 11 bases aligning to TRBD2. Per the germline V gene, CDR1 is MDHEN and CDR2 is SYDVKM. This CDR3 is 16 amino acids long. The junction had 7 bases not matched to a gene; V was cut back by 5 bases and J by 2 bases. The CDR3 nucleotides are TGTGCCAGCAGTGGGACTAGCGGAGACATACAAGAGACCCAGTACTTC. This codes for CASSGTSGDIQETQYF.

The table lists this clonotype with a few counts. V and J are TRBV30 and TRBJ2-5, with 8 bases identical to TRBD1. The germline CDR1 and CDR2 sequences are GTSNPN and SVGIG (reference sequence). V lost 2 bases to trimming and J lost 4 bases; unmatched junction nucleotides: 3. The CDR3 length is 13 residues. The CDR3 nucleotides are TGTGCCTGGAGTACAGGGACAGGAGAGACCCAGTACTTC. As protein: CAWSTGTGETQYF.

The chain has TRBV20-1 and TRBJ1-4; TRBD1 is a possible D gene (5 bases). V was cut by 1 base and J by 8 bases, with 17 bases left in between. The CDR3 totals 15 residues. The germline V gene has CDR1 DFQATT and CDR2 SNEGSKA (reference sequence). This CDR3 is CSARVLGGPSEKLFF. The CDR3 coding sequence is TGCAGTGCTAGAGTTTTGGGGGGACCCAGCGAAAAACTGTTTTTT.

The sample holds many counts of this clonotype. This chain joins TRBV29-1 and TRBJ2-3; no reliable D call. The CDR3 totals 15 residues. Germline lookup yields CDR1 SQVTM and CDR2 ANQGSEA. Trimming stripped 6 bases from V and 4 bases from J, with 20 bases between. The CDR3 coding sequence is TGCAGCGTCTATCCCCGTCGCCGGTCCCCAGATACGCAGTATTTT. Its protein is CSVYPRRRSPDTQYF.

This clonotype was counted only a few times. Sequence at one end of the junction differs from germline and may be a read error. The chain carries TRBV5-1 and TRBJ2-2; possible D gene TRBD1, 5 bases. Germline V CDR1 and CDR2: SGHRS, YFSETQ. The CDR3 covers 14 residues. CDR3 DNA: TGTGCCAGCAGCTTGACAGTGAACACCGGGGAGCTGTTTTTT. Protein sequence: CASSLTVNTGELFF.

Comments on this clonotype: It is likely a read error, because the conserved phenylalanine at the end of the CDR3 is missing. This CDR3 reads CAWSGGGSYEQYL. CDR3 bases: TGTGCCTGGAGTGGGGGAGGGTCCTACGAGCAGTACTTG. The genes are TRBV30 and TRBJ2-7, with 7 nucleotides matching TRBD2. The V and J ends lost 1 base and 1 base, in that order; junction bases with no gene match: 1. Germline CDR1 reads GTSNPN; CDR2 reads SVGIG (reference sequence). The CDR3 runs to 13 residues.

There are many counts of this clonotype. The CDR3 bases are TGTGCCAGCAGCCGCTTTGGGAGGGGAGAGACCCAGTACTTC. This encodes CASSRFGRGETQYF. The chain links TRBV7-2 to TRBJ2-5; 7 nucleotides align to TRBD2. This CDR3 has 14 amino acids. V dropped 5 bases and J dropped 4; count of bases not matched to a gene: 7. Germline CDR1 SGHTA, CDR2 FQGNSA.